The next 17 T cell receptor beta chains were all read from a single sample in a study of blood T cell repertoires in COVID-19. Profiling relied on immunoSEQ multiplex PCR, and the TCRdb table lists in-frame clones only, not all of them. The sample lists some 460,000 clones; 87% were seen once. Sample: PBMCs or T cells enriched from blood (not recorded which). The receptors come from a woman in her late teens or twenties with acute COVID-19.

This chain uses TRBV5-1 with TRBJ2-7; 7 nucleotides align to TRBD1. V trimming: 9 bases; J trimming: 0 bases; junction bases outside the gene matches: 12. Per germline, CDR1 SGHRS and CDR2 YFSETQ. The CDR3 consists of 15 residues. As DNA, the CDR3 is TGCGCCACTTCGGCCGGGACAGCCATCTCCTACGAGCAGTACTTC. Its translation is CATSAGTAISYEQYF.

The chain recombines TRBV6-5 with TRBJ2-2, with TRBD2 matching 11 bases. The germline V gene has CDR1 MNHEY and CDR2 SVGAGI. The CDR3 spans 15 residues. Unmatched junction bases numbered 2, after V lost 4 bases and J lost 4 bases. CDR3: CASSLAGGSTGELFF. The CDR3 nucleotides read TGTGCCAGCAGTTTAGCGGGAGGGAGCACCGGGGAGCTGTTTTTT.

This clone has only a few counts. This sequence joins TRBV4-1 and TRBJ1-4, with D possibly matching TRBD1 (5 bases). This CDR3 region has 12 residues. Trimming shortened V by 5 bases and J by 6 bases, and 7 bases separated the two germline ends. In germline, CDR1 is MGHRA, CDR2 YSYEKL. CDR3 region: CASSSRDEKLFF. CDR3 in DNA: TGCGCCAGCAGCAGCAGGGATGAAAAACTGTTTTTT.

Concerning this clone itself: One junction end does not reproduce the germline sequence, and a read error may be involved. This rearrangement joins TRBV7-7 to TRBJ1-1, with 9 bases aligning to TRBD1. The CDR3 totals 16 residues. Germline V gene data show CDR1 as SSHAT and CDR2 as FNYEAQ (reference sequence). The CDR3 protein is CASSKEGQGYHTEAFF. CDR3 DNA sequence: TGTGCTAGCAGTAAGGAGGGACAGGGCTATCACACTGAAGCTTTCTTT. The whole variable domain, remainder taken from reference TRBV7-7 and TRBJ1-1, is GAGVSQSPRYKVTKRGQDVTLRCDPISSHATLYWYQQALGQGPEFLTYFNYEAQPDKSGLPSDRFSAERPEGSISTLTIQRTEQRDSAMYRCASSKEGQGYHTEAFFGQGTRLTVV.

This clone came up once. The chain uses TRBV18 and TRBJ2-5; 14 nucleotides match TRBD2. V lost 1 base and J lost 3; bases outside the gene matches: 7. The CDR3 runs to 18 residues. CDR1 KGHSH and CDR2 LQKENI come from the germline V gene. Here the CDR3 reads CASSPRGLAGASKETQYF. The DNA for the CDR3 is TGTGCCAGCTCACCACGGGGACTAGCGGGAGCTTCAAAAGAGACCCAGTACTTC.

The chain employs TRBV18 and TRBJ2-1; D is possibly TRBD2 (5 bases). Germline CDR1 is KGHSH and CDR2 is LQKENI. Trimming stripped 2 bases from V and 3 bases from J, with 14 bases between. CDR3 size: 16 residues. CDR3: CASSPSGSGSYNEQFF. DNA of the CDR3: TGTGCCAGCTCACCAAGTGGCAGCGGCAGCTACAATGAGCAGTTCTTC.

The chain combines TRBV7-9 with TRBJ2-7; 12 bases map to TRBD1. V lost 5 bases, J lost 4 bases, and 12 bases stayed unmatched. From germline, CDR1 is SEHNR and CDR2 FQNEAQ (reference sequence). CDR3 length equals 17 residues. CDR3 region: CASSPRAGQGARYEQYF. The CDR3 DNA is TGTGCCAGCAGCCCTAGGGCGGGACAGGGGGCGAGGTACGAGCAGTACTTC.

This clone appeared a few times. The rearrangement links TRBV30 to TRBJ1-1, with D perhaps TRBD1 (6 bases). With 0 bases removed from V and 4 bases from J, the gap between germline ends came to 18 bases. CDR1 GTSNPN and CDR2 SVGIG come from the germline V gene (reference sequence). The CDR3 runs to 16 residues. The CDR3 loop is CAWSVPQGLGATEAFF. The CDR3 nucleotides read TGTGCCTGGAGTGTACCCCAGGGGCTGGGTGCCACTGAAGCTTTCTTT.

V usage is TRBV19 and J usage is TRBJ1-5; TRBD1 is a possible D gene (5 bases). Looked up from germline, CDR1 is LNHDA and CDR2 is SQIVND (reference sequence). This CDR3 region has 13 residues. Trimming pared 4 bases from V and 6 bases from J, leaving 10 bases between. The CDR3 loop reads CASSNRQTQPQHF. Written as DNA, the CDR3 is TGTGCCAGTAGTAATCGACAGACTCAGCCCCAGCATTTT.

The CDR3, as DNA: TGTGCCAGCAGTAAACAGGACGAGCAGTACTTC. Translation: CASSKQDEQYF. The J gene is TRBJ2-7, the V gene TRBV27, with D possibly being TRBD1 (5 bases). The V gene lost 5 bases and the J gene lost 5 bases, with 7 bases spanning the gap. Germline CDR1 is MNHEY and CDR2 is SMNVEV (reference sequence). The CDR3 spans 11 residues.

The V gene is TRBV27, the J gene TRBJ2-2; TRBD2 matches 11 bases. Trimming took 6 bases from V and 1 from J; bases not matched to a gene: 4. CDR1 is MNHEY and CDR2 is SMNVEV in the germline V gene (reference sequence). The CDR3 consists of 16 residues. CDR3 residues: CASRKGLAENTGELFF. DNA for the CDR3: TGTGCCAGCAGAAAGGGACTAGCGGAGAACACCGGGGAGCTGTTTTTT.

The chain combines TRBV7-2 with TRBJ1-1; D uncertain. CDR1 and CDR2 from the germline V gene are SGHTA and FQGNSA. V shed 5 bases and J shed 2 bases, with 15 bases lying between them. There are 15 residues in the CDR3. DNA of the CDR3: TGTGCCAGCAGCCAGAAGAGGGCGCCTAACACTGAAGCTTTCTTT. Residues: CASSQKRAPNTEAFF.

In nucleotides, the CDR3 is TGTGCCAGCAGCGTACTAGCGGGGAAAACAAGAGCGGGTAACTCCTACGAGCAGTACTTC. It is translated as CASSVLAGKTRAGNSYEQYF. The rearrangement links TRBV3-1 (or the pseudogene TRBV3-2) to TRBJ2-7, with 10 bases lining up with TRBD2. The CDR3 length is 20 residues. CDR1 is LGHDT and CDR2 is YNNKEL in the germline V gene (reference sequence). With V trimmed by 5 bases and J by 0 bases, 19 bases remained unmatched.

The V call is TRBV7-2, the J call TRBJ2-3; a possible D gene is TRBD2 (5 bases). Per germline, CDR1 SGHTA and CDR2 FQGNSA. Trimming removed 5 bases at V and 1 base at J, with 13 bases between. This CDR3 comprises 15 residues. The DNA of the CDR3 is TGTGCCAGCAGCCAAATAGCGATCGGCACAGATACGCAGTATTTT. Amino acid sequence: CASSQIAIGTDTQYF.

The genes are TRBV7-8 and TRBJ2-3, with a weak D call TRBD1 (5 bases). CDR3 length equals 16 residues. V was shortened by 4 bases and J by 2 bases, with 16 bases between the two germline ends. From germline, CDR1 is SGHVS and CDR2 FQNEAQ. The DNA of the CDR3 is TGTGCCAGCAGCTACCAACAGGAGCTAGTCACAGATACGCAGTATTTT. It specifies CASSYQQELVTDTQYF. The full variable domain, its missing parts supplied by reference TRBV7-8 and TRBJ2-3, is GAGVSQSPRYKVAKRGQDVALRCDPISGHVSLFWYQQALGQGPEFLTYFQNEAQLDKSGLPSDRFFAERPEGSVSTLKIQRTQQEDSAVYLCASSYQQELVTDTQYFGPGTRLTVL.

DNA for the CDR3: TGTGCCAGCACCTCCCTTGCGGGCACCGGGGAGCTGTTTTTT. As protein: CASTSLAGTGELFF. The V and J genes are TRBV5-4 and TRBJ2-2, with a tentative D call TRBD2 (5 bases). The CDR3 extends over 14 amino acids. Trimming took 6 bases from V and 4 from J, leaving 13 bases between them. Germline V gene sequence: CDR1 SGHNT, CDR2 YYREEE (reference sequence).

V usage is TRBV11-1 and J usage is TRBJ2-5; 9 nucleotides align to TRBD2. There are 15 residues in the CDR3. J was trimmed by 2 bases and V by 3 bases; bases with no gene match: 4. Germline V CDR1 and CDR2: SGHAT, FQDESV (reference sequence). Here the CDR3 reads CASSLSGGYQETQYF. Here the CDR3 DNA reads TGTGCCAGCAGCTTGAGCGGGGGGTATCAAGAGACCCAGTACTTC.